The rows below give T cell receptor beta chains drawn from one sample of a study of T cell responses to AZD1222 COVID-19 vaccine. Clones were read by immunoSEQ multiplex PCR, and TCRdb kept only the in-frame ones, dropping some. The sample yields 100,000 to 150,000 clones, about 90% seen once. Specimen: peripheral blood, collected on day 0 of AZD1222 vaccination. The source of these receptors is an adult in good health. CDR3s include the opening cysteine and the closing phenylalanine or tryptophan. Each record gives: clone size, J gene, D gene, V gene, CDR3 DNA, CDR3 protein. A D gene is named only where the DNA matches it firmly. Rows give clone size only sometimes, using once, few, many, or a class for an expanded clone.

>.|TRBJ1-6|TRBD1|TRBV7-9
TGTGCCAGCACCCTCAAGGGCGGGACAGGGGCGAACCGAAATTCACCCCTCCACTTT
CASTLKGGTGANRNSPLHF
>.|TRBJ1-2|.|TRBV5-4
TGTGCCAGCACCGAGGGGTTAAGCTATGGCTACACCTTC
CASTEGLSYGYTF
>once|TRBJ1-6|TRBD1|TRBV6-5
TGTGCCAGCAGTTTAGGACAGGGGGGCTATAATTCACCCCTCCACTTT
CASSLGQGGYNSPLHF
>.|TRBJ1-2|TRBD1|TRBV9
TGTGCCAGCAGCGCGGGACAGGAAGTGGGTGGCTACACCTTC
CASSAGQEVGGYTF
>.|TRBJ2-4|TRBD2|TRBV9
TGTGCCAGCAGCGTTTTGGCTAGCGGGTTGGACATTCAGTACTTC
CASSVLASGLDIQYF
>.|TRBJ1-1|TRBD1|TRBV6-5
TGTGCCAGCAGTCGAAACAGGGGGGGCACTGAAGCTTTCTTT
CASSRNRGGTEAFF
>.|TRBJ2-7|TRBD1|TRBV10-3
TGTGCCATCAGTACGGACGCCGATACAGGGGCCTACGAGCAGTACTTC
CAISTDADTGAYEQYF
>once|TRBJ1-3|.|TRBV30
TGTGCCTGGAGTCCCACACCCTCCACAGGATTCTCTGGAAACACCATATATTTT
CAWSPTPSTGFSGNTIYF
>.|TRBJ1-3|TRBD1|TRBV15
TGTGCCACGGGCAGGGGGGCTGGAAACACCATATATTTT
CATGRGAGNTIYF
>.|TRBJ2-3|.|TRBV19
TGTGCCATCAGGGGTTCCGATCGAGATACGCAGTATTTT
CAIRGSDRDTQYF
>.|TRBJ1-5|TRBD1|TRBV19
TGTGCCAGTAGGACAGGGAGGGGCAATCAGCCCCAGCATTTT
CASRTGRGNQPQHF
>.|TRBJ1-1|.|TRBV4-3
TGCGCCAGCAGCCAACCCATACAAAGCGATGAATATGTGTTTTTGGGAGCTTTCTTT
CASSQPIQSDEYVFLGAFF
>.|TRBJ1-6|.|TRBV28
TGTGCCAGCAGTTTAATTTATAATTCACCCCTCCACTTT
CASSLIYNSPLHF
>few|TRBJ1-3|.|TRBV4-3
TGCGCCAGCAGCCAACGCGGGGACACCATATATTTT
CASSQRGDTIYF
>.|TRBJ2-1|TRBD1|TRBV9
TGTGCCAGCAGCGTAGGGGGACAGGTTGCTGAGCAGTTCTTC
CASSVGGQVAEQFF
>.|TRBJ1-4|.|TRBV3-1/TRBV3-2
TGTGCCAGCAGCCAAGATCTTGACGGAGCAACTAATGAAAAACTGTTTTTT
CASSQDLDGATNEKLFF
>.|TRBJ1-5|TRBD1|TRBV19
TGTGCCAGTAGTGACAGGGCGGTTCAGCCCCAGCATTTT
CASSDRAVQPQHF
>.|TRBJ1-2|.|TRBV4-2
TGTGCCAGCAGCCAAGCACGCGGGGTTTCCTATGGCTACACCTTC
CASSQARGVSYGYTF
>few|TRBJ2-7|TRBD1|TRBV7-8
TGTGCCAGCAGCTTCGGGACAGCCTCCTACGAGCAGTACTTC
CASSFGTASYEQYF
>.|TRBJ2-5|TRBD1|TRBV11-2
TGTGCCAGCAGCCGACAGGGTAGAGAGACCCAGTACTTC
CASSRQGRETQYF
>few|TRBJ2-1|.|TRBV11-3
TGTGCCAGCAGCTTTTCGTACCGCAATGAGCAGTTCTTC
CASSFSYRNEQFF
>.|TRBJ1-5|.|TRBV6-6
TGTGCCAGCAGTTACGGCCAAGGGAGGGCTGATCAGCCCCAGCATTTT
CASSYGQGRADQPQHF
>.|TRBJ2-1|TRBD2|TRBV5-4
TGTGCCAGCATCCAACGTAGCGGGAATCGGTACAATGAGCAGTTCTTC
CASIQRSGNRYNEQFF
>.|TRBJ1-6|.|TRBV19
TGTGCCAGTAGTATCTATGACAGCGGTTCACCCCTCCACTTT
CASSIYDSGSPLHF
>.|TRBJ1-2|.|TRBV29-1
TGCAGCGTTGGGGTGATCCCCGGGGGCTACACCTTC
CSVGVIPGGYTF
>.|TRBJ1-1|.|TRBV5-1
TGCGCCAGCAGCTTGGCCATAGGGGCGAACACTGAAGCTTTCTTT
CASSLAIGANTEAFF
>few|TRBJ1-4|TRBD1|TRBV3-1/TRBV3-2
TGTGCCAGCAGCCGGAGACAGGGCCCTGAAAAACTGTTTTTT
CASSRRQGPEKLFF
>.|TRBJ2-1|.|TRBV2
TGTGCCAGTTCCCGGGAATACTTCTACAATGAGCAGTTCTTC
CASSREYFYNEQFF
>.|TRBJ2-5|TRBD2|TRBV4-1
TGCGCCAGCAGCCTAGGACTAGCGGGGTCTCAAGAGACCCAGTACTTC
CASSLGLAGSQETQYF
>few|TRBJ1-5|TRBD1|TRBV18
TGTGCCAGCTCACCACAGCAGGGGGCCGATCAGCCCCAGCATTTT
CASSPQQGADQPQHF
>.|TRBJ1-6|.|TRBV11-3
TGTGCCAGCAGCGAATTGGGTCCTTCACCCCTCCACTTT
CASSELGPSPLHF
>.|TRBJ2-7|.|TRBV18
TGTGCCAGCTCACCCTGGTCCTTCTACGAGCAGTACTTC
CASSPWSFYEQYF
>.|TRBJ2-2|.|TRBV9
TGTGCCAGCAGCGGATTAACCGGGGAGCTGTTTTTT
CASSGLTGELFF
>once|TRBJ2-1|.|TRBV4-3
TGCGCCAGCAGCCAAGAAATGTTTGTAAATGAGCAGTTCTTC
CASSQEMFVNEQFF
>.|TRBJ2-4|TRBD1|TRBV28
TGTGCCAGCAGTGAGGACAGGGTCCTAGCCAAAAACATTCAGTACTTC
CASSEDRVLAKNIQYF
>.|TRBJ2-7|.|TRBV10-1
TGCGCCAGCAGTGAGTCGATTGGGGGGGCCCTTTACGAGCAGTACTTC
CASSESIGGALYEQYF
>.|TRBJ2-3|.|TRBV7-6
TGTGCCAGCAGCTCTACAGGGTTAGGGACTAGCACAGATACGCAGTATTTT
CASSSTGLGTSTDTQYF
>few|TRBJ2-7|.|TRBV5-4
TGTGCCACCTCTTGGTGGGATGGCCACGAGCAGTACTTC
CATSWWDGHEQYF
>.|TRBJ1-1|.|TRBV9
TGTGCCAGCAGCGAGACTCGGGGGCCTATTGCTGAAGCTTTCTTT
CASSETRGPIAEAFF
>.|TRBJ2-5|TRBD1|TRBV2
TGTGCCACACAGGGGCTGGAGACCCAGTACTTC
CATQGLETQYF
>once|TRBJ2-1|TRBD2|TRBV19
TGTGCCAGTAGTAGGACTAGCGGTAACACCCTTGAGCAGTTCTTC
CASSRTSGNTLEQFF
>.|TRBJ1-1|.|TRBV25-1
TGTGCCAGCAGTGAATTGGGGCAGCCCATGAACACTGAAGCTTTCTTT
CASSELGQPMNTEAFF
>.|TRBJ1-5|.|TRBV2
TGTGCCAGCAGTGGACGGGGGGGCAATCAGCCCCAGCATTTT
CASSGRGGNQPQHF
>once|TRBJ1-2|TRBD1|TRBV30
TGTGCCTGGAGGGGGGGCCAGGGGGCGGCTGGCTACACCTTC
CAWRGGQGAAGYTF
>.|TRBJ2-5|.|TRBV7-2
TGTGCCAGCAGCCGGGGAGGAGATCAAGAGACCCAGTACTTC
CASSRGGDQETQYF
>.|TRBJ1-5|.|TRBV10-3
TGTGCCATCAGTGACCCCGGATACAATCAGCCCCAGCATTTT
CAISDPGYNQPQHF
>.|TRBJ2-6|.|TRBV12-5
TGTGCTAGTGGTTTGGAGTTTCTCTCTGGGGCCAACGTCCTGACTTTC
CASGLEFLSGANVLTF
>.|TRBJ2-7|.|TRBV13
TGTGCCAGCAGCCCGACTTTTTCTACTACCTACGAGCAGTACTTC
CASSPTFSTTYEQYF